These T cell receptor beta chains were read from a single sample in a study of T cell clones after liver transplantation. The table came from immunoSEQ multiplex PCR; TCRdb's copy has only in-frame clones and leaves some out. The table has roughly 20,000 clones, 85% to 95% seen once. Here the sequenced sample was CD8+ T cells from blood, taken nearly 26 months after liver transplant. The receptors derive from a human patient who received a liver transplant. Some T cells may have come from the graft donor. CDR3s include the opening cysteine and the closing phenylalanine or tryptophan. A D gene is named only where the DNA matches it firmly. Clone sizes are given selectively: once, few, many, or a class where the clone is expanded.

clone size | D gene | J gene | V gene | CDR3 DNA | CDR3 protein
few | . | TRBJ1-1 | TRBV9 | TGTGCCAGCTCCACAGGGCTCGGAACTGAAGCTTTCTTT | CASSTGLGTEAFF
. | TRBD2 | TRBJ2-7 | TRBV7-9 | TGTGCCAGCAGCTCTAGCGGGGGGACAGGGCGGTACGAGCAGTACTTC | CASSSSGGTGRYEQYF
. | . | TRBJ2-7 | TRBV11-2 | TGTGCCAGCAGCTGGGGGGTTACCGAAGGCTACGAGCAGTACTTC | CASSWGVTEGYEQYF
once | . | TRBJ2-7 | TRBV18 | TGTGCCAGCTCACTCGGATCGGGGGAGCAGTACTTC | CASSLGSGEQYF
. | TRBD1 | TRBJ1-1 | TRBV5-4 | TGTGCCAGCAGCCCGGACAGGGTCACTGAAGCTTTCTTT | CASSPDRVTEAFF
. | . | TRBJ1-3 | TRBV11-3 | TGTGCCAGCACCAGCTCTGGAAACACCATATATTTT | CASTSSGNTIYF
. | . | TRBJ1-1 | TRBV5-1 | TGCGCCAGCAGCCGAAGGGACCCGAACACTGAAGCTTTCTTT | CASSRRDPNTEAFF
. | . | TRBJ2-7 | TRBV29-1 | TGCAGCGTTGAATACGGAAGAACCTACGAGCAGTACTTC | CSVEYGRTYEQYF
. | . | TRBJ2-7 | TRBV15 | TGTGCCACCAGCCCTGGAGTTGACCTCTACGAGCAGTACTTC | CATSPGVDLYEQYF
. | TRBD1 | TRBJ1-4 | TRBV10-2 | TGCGCCAGCAGTTGGGACAGGTTTAGCGAAAAACTGTTTTTT | CASSWDRFSEKLFF
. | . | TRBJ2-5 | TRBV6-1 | TGTGCCAGCAGTGAAGGATCCAGCAGACGAGAGACCCAGTACTTC | CASSEGSSRRETQYF
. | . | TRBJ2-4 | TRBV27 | TGTGCCAGCCACCAAGCCGGAGCCAAAAACATTCAGTACTTC | CASHQAGAKNIQYF
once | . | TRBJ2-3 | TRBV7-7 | TGTGCTAGCAGCCGCTTGGGGGGCGGTCTCACAGATACGCAGTATTTT | CASSRLGGGLTDTQYF
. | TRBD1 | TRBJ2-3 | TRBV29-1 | TGCAGCGCCGTTCGGGACAGGGGGCAAGATACGCAGTATTTT | CSAVRDRGQDTQYF
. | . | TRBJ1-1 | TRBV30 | TGTGCCTGGAGTCCCAGCGGAGGCACTGAAGCTTTCTTT | CAWSPSGGTEAFF
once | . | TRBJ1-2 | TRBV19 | TGTGCCAGTAGTCTCGCCCCCCCCGTTCGGGGCTACACCTTC | CASSLAPPVRGYTF
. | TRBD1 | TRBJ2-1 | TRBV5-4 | TGTGCCAGCAGCAGACCGGGACAGGTAGACAATGAGCAGTTCTTC | CASSRPGQVDNEQFF
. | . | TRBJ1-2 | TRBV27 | TGTGCCAGCAGTTGGACAGTAAATTCTGGCTACACCTTC | CASSWTVNSGYTF
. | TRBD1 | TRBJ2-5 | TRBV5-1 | TGCGCCAGCAGACCTCAACCAGGGGGCGTCCAAGAGACCCAGTACTTC | CASRPQPGGVQETQYF
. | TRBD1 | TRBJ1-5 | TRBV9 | TGTGCCAGCAGCGTAGAGGGGGCATTCAATCAGCCCCAGCATTTT | CASSVEGAFNQPQHF
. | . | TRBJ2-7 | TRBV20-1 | TGCCGTGGGGCCGACGAGCAGTACTTC | CRGADEQYF
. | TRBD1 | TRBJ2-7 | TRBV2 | TGTGCCAGCAGTGAATTGCAGGGGGCGCTTTACGAGCAGTACTTC | CASSELQGALYEQYF